This TCR beta chain stems from a study of blood T cell repertoires in COVID-19. Study-wide background: The study drew acute and convalescent COVID-19 samples from the United States, Italy and Spain.

While infection was still active, Seattle patients were enrolled and then followed longitudinally. V was trimmed by 5 bases and J by 5 bases, leaving 7 bases between them. This CDR3 has 11 residues. Methods used by the authors: Amplification from reference gene primers served as the basis for estimated nucleated cell counts. Generated by immunoSEQ multiplex PCR, the TCRdb table keeps only in-frame clones and is missing some. V, J and clone size reflect that table, while D and trimming were determined from the DNA. The sample lists more than 200,000 clones, more than 75% occurring once. The genes are TRBV12-3 or TRBV12-4 and TRBJ2-7; D is unresolved. The origin of this receptor is a woman in her sixties with COVID-19, enrolled during active disease. The sample taken for sequencing was peripheral blood. CDR3 loop: CASSLLDEQYF. The CDR3 bases are TGTGCCAGCAGTCTCCTCGACGAGCAGTACTTC.